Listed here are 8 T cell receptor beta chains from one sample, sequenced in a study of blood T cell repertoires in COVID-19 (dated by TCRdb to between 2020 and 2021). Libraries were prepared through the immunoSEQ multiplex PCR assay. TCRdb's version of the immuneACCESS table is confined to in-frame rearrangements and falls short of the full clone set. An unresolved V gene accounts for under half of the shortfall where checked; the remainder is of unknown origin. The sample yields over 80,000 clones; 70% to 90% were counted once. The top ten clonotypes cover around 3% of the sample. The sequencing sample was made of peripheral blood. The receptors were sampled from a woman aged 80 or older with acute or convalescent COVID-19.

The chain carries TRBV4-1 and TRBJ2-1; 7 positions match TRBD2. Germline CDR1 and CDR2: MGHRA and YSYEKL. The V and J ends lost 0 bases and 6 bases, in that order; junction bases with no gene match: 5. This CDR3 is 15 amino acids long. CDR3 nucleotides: TGCGCCAGCAGCCAAGACCGTAGCGGGTTCAATGAGCAGTTCTTC. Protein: CASSQDRSGFNEQFF.

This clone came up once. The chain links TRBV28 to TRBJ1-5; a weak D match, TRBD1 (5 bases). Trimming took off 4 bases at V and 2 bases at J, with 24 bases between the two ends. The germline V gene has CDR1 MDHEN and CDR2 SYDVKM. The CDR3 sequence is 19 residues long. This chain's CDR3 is CASSYVLLTEDRRNQPQHF. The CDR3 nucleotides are TGTGCCAGCAGTTATGTCCTTTTGACAGAAGACCGCCGCAATCAGCCCCAGCATTTT.

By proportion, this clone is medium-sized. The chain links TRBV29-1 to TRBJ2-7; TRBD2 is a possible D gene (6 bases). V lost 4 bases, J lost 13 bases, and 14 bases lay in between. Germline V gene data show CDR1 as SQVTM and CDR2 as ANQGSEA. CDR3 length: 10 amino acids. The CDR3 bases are TGCAGCGTTGTATTGGGAGGCCAATACTTC. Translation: CSVVLGGQYF.

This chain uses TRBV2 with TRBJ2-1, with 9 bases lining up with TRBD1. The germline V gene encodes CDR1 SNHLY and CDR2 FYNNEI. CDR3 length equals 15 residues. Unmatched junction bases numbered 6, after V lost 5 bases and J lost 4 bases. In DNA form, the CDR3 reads TGTGCCAGCAGTACAACCGGGACAGGGTACAATGAGCAGTTCTTC. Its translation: CASSTTGTGYNEQFF.

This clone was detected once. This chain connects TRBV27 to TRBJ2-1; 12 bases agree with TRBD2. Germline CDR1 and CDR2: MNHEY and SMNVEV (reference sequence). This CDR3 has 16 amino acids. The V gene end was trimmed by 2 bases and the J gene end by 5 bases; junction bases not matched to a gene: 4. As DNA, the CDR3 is TGTGCCAGCAGTTTAAGACTAGCGGGGGCAAACAATGAGCAGTTCTTC. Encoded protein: CASSLRLAGANNEQFF.

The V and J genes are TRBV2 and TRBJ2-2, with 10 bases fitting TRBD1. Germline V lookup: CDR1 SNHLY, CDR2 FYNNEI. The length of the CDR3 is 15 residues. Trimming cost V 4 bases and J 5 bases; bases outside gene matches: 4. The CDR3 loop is CASSGQGAFTGELFF. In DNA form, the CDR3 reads TGTGCCAGCAGTGGACAGGGGGCATTTACCGGGGAGCTGTTTTTT.

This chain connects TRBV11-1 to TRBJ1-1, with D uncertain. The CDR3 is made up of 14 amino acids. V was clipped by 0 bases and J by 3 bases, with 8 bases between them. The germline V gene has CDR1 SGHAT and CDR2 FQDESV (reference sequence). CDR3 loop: CASSLAGSHTEAFF. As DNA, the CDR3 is TGTGCCAGCAGCTTAGCTGGCAGTCACACTGAAGCTTTCTTT.

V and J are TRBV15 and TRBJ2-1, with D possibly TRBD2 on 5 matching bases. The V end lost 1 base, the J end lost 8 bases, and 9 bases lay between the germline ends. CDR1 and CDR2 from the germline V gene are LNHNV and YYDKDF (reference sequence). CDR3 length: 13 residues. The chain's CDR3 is CATSRGGSDEQFF. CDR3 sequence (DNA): TGTGCCACCAGCAGAGGAGGGTCCGATGAGCAGTTCTTC.